Below, one T cell receptor beta chain is given with its context. Followed longitudinally, the Seattle patients had been enrolled during active infection. The data belong to a study of blood T cell repertoires in COVID-19. Some clones are missing from TCRdb's copy, which holds only in-frame ones; the method was immunoSEQ multiplex PCR. The table lists 270,000 or so clones, roughly 90% of them singletons. The clonotype originates from a woman aged 25 to 39 with COVID-19, enrolled during active disease. Sequenced material: peripheral blood.

The CDR3 here is CASSPIGSRTDTQYF. CDR3 bases: TGTGCCAGCAGTCCAATAGGGAGCCGCACAGATACGCAGTATTTT. The V call is TRBV7-6, the J call TRBJ2-3; tentatively, D is TRBD2 (5 bases). Germline V gene lookup returns CDR1 SGHVS and CDR2 FNYEAQ. Trimming cost V 6 bases and J 1 base, with 14 bases left between them. The CDR3 totals 15 residues.